This passage covers 8 T cell receptor beta chains from one sample sequenced in a study of T-cell reconstitution after alpha-beta-depleted transplantation in children. It was with unique molecular identifiers that the TCRbeta library was prepared. MiXCR was run by TCRdb on the PCR reads, yielding one entry per CDR3 protein. This sample has some 590,000 distinct CDR3 sequences, with roughly 10% found just once. The source was PBMCs from the stem cell graft donor, collected from the stem cell graft. Receptors originate from a human donor who donated a stem cell graft to a child with acute myeloid leukemia.

This clonotype was seen ten or more times. The chain has TRBV29-1 and TRBJ2-7; 10 bases map to TRBD1. After removal of 6 bases from V and 3 bases from J, the junction contained 5 bases not matched to a gene. CDR1 is SQVTM, CDR2 ANQGSEA, per germline. This CDR3 region has 13 residues. In DNA form, the CDR3 reads TGCAGCGTGTCCCGGGACAGGGGCTACGAGCAGTACTTC. Translation: CSVSRDRGYEQYF.

This clonotype has just a few counts. The chain is built from TRBV6-5 and TRBJ1-4; D is unresolved. The CDR3 totals 15 residues. In germline, CDR1 is MNHEY, CDR2 SVGAGI. Trimming shortened V by 4 bases and J by 0 bases, and 9 bases separated the two germline ends. The DNA of the CDR3 is TGTGCCAGCAGTTTTTACCGGGCAACTAATGAAAAACTGTTTTTT. It yields the protein CASSFYRATNEKLFF.

This clonotype was detected only a few times. The gene calls are TRBV6-2 or TRBV6-3 and TRBJ2-7; unclear D gene. The CDR3 spans 14 residues. The V end lost 0 bases, the J end lost 6 bases, and 12 bases lay between the germline ends. The germline gives CDR1 MNHEY, CDR2 SVGEGT. The CDR3 DNA follows: TGTGCCAGCAGTTACTCCCCGGCCTCTGCCGAGCAGTACTTC. Its protein product is CASSYSPASAEQYF.

There are many counts of this clonotype. The chain joins TRBV29-1 to TRBJ2-1; the D gene is possibly TRBD2 (5 bases). Deletions cut 1 base from V and 9 bases from J, with 13 bases between. The CDR3 has 13 residues. Germline V lookup: CDR1 SQVTM, CDR2 ANQGSEA. The CDR3 loop is CSVEAAGLGEQFF. The CDR3 DNA sequence: TGCAGCGTTGAAGCGGCGGGCCTGGGTGAGCAGTTCTTC.

In its sample, this clonotype was seen once. The V gene is TRBV5-1, the J gene TRBJ2-7; 14 bases match TRBD2. The CDR3 consists of 17 residues. V was pared by 0 bases and J by 3 bases, with 5 bases of the junction left unmatched. CDR1 is SGHRS, CDR2 YFSETQ, per germline. CDR3 sequence reads: CASSLGGLAGADYEQYF. CDR3 nucleotides: TGCGCCAGCAGCTTGGGGGGACTAGCGGGAGCTGACTACGAGCAGTACTTC.

On this clonotype: Since a much larger clone is just one base distant, this may be a read error. The chain carries TRBV5-1 and TRBJ2-7, with a possible D match to TRBD1 (6 bases). CDR1 and CDR2 from the germline V gene are SGHRS and YFSETQ. The CDR3 is made up of 12 amino acids. Deletions cut 8 bases from V and 6 bases from J, with 15 bases between. In nucleotides, the CDR3 is TGCGCCAGAAGCCCCGGGACATCCGAGCAGTACTTC. Translation gives CARSPGTSEQYF.

This clonotype came up a few times. This sequence joins TRBV29-1 and TRBJ2-7; a possible D gene is TRBD1 (6 bases). The CDR3 has 16 amino acids. The V and J ends lost 6 bases and 3 bases respectively, with 24 bases between them. Germline CDR1 is SQVTM and CDR2 is ANQGSEA. In nucleotides, the CDR3 is TGCAGCGTGCTGCTGTGGACAGATGATAGAAGCTACGAGCAGTACTTC. Protein sequence: CSVLLWTDDRSYEQYF.

This clonotype was counted ten times or more. This chain joins TRBV6-2 or TRBV6-3 and TRBJ2-3; D unresolved. Germline CDR1 is MNHEY and CDR2 is SVGEGT. The CDR3 covers 14 residues. The V end lost 3 bases, the J end lost 7 bases, and 14 bases lay between the germline ends. Here the CDR3 DNA reads TGTGCCAGCAGTTATCGCGTCAGCCGAAATACGCAGTATTTT. It is translated as CASSYRVSRNTQYF.